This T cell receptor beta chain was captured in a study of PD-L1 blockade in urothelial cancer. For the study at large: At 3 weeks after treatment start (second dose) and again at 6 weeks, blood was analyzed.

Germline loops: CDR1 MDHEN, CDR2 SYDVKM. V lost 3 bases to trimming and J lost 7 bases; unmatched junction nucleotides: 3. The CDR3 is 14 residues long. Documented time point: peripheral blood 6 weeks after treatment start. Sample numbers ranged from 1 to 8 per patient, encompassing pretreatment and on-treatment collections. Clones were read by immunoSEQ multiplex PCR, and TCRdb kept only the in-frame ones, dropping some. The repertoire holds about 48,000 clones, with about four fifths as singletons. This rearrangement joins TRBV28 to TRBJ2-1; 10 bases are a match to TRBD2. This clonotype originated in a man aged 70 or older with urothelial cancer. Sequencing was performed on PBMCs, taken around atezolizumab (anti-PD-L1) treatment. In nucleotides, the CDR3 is TGTGCCAGCAGTTTCCCTAGCGGGAGAAATGAGCAGTTCTTC. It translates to CASSFPSGRNEQFF.